This TCR beta chain was recovered during a study of cytomegalovirus exposure and HLA in healthy donors. CDR3 length: 17 residues. Per the germline V gene, CDR1 is SQVTM and CDR2 is ANQGSEA. With V trimmed by 3 bases and J by 5 bases, 12 bases remained unmatched. With 60 Vbeta and 13 Jbeta primers, the PCR was carried out. Clones were sequenced by immunoSEQ multiplex PCR, and TCRdb holds only the in-frame ones, with some missing. The sample contains 100,000 or so clones, around 70% of which appear only once. This receptor was identified in a man in his thirties or forties in good health and CMV-seronegative. This chain joins TRBV29-1 and TRBJ2-2; 10 bases match TRBD1. Sequenced material: PBMCs. Written as DNA, the CDR3 is TGCAGCGTTGATAAGGCGGGGACAGGGGCTTCGACCGGGGAGCTGTTTTTT. As protein: CSVDKAGTGASTGELFF.